This T cell receptor beta chain was captured by sequencing in a study of blood T cell repertoires in COVID-19. This CDR3 spans 14 amino acids. Germline V gives CDR1 SNHLY, CDR2 FYNNEI. Using immunoSEQ multiplex PCR, the repertoire was profiled, and TCRdb retains in-frame clones only, with some absent. The sample lists 100,000 to 150,000 clones; over 75% were seen once. Points on this clone: Compared with germline, one end of the junction differs, possibly owing to a read error.

The sample was peripheral blood. The sequence was collected from a man between 60 and 70 years old with acute or convalescent COVID-19. The chain employs TRBV2 and TRBJ2-3; 9 bases line up with TRBD2. The CDR3 reads CASSDGTSIDTQYF. CDR3 coding DNA: TGTGCCAGCAGTGACGGGACTAGCATAGATACGCAGTATTTT. The entire variable domain, with the rest obtained from reference TRBV2 and TRBJ2-3, is as follows: EPEVTQTPSHQVTQMGQEVILRCVPISNHLYFYWYRQILGQKVEFLVSFYNNEISEKSEIFDDQFSVERPDGSNFTLKIRSTKLEDSAMYFCASSDGTSIDTQYFGPGTRLTVL.